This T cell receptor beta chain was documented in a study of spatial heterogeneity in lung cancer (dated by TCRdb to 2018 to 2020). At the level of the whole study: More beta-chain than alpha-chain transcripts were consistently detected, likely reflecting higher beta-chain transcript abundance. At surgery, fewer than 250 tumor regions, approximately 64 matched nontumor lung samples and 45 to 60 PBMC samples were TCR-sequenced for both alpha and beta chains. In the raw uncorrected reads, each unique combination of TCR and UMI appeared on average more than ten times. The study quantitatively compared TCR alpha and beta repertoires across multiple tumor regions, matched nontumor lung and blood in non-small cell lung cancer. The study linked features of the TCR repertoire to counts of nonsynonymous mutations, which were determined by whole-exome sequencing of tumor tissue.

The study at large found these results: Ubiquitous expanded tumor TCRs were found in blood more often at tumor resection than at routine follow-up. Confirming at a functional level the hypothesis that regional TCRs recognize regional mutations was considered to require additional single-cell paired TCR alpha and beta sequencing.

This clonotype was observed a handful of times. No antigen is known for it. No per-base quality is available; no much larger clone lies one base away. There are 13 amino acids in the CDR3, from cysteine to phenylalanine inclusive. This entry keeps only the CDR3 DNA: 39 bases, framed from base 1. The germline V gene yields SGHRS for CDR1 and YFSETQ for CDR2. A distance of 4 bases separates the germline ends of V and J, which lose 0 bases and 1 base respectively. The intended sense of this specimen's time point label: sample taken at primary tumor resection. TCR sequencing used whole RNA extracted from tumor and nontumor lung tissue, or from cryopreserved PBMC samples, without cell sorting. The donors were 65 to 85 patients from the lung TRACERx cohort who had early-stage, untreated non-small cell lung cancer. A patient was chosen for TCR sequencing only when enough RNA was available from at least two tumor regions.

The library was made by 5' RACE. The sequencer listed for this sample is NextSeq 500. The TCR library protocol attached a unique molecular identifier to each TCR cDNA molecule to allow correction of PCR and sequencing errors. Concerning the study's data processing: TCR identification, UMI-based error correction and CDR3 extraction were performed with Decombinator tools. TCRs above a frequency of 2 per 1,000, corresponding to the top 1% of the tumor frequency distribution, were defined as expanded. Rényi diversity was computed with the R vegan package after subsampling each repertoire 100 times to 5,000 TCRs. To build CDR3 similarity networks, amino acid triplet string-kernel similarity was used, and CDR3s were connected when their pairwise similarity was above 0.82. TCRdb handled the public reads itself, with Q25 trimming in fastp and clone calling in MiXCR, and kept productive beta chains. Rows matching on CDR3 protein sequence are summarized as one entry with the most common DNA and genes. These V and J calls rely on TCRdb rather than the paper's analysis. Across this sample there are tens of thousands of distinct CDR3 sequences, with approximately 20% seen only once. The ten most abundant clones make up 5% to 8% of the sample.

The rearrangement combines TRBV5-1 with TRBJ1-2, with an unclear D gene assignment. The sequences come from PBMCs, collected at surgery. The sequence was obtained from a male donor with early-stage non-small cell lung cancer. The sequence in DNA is TGCGCCAGCAGCTTGGGGAATAACTATGGCTACACCTTC. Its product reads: CASSLGNNYGYTF.